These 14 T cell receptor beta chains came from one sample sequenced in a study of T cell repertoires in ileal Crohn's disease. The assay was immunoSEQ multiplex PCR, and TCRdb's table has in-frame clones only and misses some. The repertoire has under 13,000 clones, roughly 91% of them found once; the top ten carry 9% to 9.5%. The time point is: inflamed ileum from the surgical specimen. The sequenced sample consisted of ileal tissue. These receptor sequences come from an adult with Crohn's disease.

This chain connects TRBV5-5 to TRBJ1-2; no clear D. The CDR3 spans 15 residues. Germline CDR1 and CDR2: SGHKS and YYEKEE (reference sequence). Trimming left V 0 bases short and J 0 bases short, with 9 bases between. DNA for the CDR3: TGTGCCAGCAGCTTGGTGGGCCGCACTAACTATGGCTACACCTTC. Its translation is CASSLVGRTNYGYTF.

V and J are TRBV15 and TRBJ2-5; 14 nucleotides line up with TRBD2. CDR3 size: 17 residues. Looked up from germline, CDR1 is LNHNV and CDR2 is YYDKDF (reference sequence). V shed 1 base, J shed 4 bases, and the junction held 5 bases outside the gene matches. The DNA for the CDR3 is TGTGCCACCAGCAGAGGGGGACTAGCGGGAGCGGTAGAGACCCAGTACTTC. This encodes CATSRGGLAGAVETQYF. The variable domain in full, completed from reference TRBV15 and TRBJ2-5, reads DAMVIQNPRYQVTQFGKPVTLSCSQTLNHNVMYWYQQKSSQAPKLLFHYYDKDFNNEADTPDNFQSRRPNTSFCFLDIRSPGLGDTAMYLCATSRGGLAGAVETQYFGPGTRLLVL.

The CDR3 loop reads CASAKDNLYGYTF. The CDR3 DNA reads TGTGCTAGTGCCAAGGACAATCTCTATGGCTACACCTTC. The J gene is TRBJ1-2, the V gene TRBV12-5; perhaps TRBD1 as D (5 bases). Germline assignment: CDR1 LGHNT and CDR2 FRNRAP. V was trimmed by 7 bases and J by 4 bases, leaving 13 bases between them. The CDR3 has 13 residues.

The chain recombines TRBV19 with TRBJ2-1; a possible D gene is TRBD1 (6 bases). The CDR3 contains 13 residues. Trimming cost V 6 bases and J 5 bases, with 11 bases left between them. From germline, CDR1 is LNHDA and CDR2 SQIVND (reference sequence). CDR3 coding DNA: TGTGCCAGTAGCCGACAGGTAAACAATGAGCAGTTCTTC. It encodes CASSRQVNNEQFF.

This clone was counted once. The CDR3 DNA follows: TGTGCCGGCACCGTGAGCGATACGCAGTATTTT. The encoded protein is CAGTVSDTQYF. This chain uses TRBV2 with TRBJ2-3, with no clear D. The ends were cut back, 11 bases at V and 6 bases at J, with 12 bases in the middle. Germline assignment: CDR1 SNHLY and CDR2 FYNNEI. There are 11 residues in the CDR3.

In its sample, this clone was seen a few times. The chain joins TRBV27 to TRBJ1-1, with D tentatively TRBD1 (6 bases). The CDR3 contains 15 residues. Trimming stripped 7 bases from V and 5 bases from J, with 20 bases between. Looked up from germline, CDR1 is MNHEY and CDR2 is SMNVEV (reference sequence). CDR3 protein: CASTPLGQLRTEAFF. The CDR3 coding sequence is TGTGCCAGCACCCCACTCGGACAGCTAAGGACTGAAGCTTTCTTT.

The CDR3 region has the DNA TGTGCCAGCAGAGACAGGGAGCAGCCCCAGCATTTT. Translating gives CASRDREQPQHF. The chain is built from TRBV25-1 and TRBJ1-5; TRBD1 agrees at 7 bases. V was pared by 6 bases and J by 7 bases, with 3 bases of the junction left unmatched. Per germline, CDR1 MGHDK and CDR2 SYGVNS. The CDR3 sequence is 12 residues long.

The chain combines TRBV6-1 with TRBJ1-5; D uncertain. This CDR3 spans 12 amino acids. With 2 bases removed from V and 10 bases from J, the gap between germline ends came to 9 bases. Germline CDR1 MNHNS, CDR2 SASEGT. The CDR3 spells CASSELVGPQHF. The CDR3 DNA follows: TGTGCCAGCAGTGAACTGGTCGGCCCCCAGCATTTT.

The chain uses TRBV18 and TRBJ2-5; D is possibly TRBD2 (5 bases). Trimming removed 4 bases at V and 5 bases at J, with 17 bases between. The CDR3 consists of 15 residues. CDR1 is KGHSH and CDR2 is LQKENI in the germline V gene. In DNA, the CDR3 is TGTGCCAGCTCACTGATTATCGAGAGGGCGGAGACCCAGTACTTC. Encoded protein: CASSLIIERAETQYF.

The CDR3 here is CASSSGRDTGELFF. CDR3 DNA: TGCGCCAGCAGCTCGGGACGGGACACCGGGGAGCTGTTTTTT. V and J are TRBV5-1 and TRBJ2-2; D may correspond to TRBD1 or TRBD2 (5 bases each). The CDR3 consists of 14 residues. V lost 3 bases and J lost 3, with 9 bases in between. Looked up from germline, CDR1 is SGHRS and CDR2 is YFSETQ. The variable domain in full, with the rest retrieved from reference TRBV5-1 and TRBJ2-2, is KAGVTQTPRYLIKTRGQQVTLSCSPISGHRSVSWYQQTPGQGLQFLFEYFSETQRNKGNFPGRFSGRQFSNSRSEMNVSTLELGDSALYLCASSSGRDTGELFFGEGSRLTVL.

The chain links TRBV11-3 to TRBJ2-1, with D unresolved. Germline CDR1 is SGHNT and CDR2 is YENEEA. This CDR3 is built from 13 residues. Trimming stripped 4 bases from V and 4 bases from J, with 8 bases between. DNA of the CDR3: TGTGCCAGCAGCTCTTTGCTGTACAATGAGCAGTTCTTC. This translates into CASSSLLYNEQFF.

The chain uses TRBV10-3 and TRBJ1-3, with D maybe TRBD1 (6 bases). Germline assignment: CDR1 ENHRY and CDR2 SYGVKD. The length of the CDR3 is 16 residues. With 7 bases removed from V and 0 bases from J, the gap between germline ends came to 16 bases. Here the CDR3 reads CAIMGAPGVSGNTIYF. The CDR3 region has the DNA TGTGCCATCATGGGGGCCCCTGGTGTCTCTGGAAACACCATATATTTT.

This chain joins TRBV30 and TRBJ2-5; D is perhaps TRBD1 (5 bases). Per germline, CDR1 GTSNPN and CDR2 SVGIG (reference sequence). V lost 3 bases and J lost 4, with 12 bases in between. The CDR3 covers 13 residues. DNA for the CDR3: TGTGCCTGGAGGATGGGGCTGTTAGAGACCCAGTACTTC. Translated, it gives CAWRMGLLETQYF.

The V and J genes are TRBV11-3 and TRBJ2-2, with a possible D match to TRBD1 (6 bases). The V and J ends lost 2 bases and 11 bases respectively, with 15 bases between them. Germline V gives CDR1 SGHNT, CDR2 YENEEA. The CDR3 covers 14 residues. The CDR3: CASSLILGQSELFF. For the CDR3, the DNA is TGTGCCAGCAGCTTAATTCTCGGACAGTCCGAGCTGTTTTTT.